A selection of T cell receptor beta chains follows, all from one sample in a study of blood T cell repertoires in COVID-19. TCRdb's copy holds only in-frame clones and misses some; the assay was immunoSEQ multiplex PCR. The table has 380,000 or so clones, 75% to 90% seen once. The sequencing sample was made of peripheral blood. The receptors stem from a woman aged 55-69 years with COVID-19, enrolled during active disease. Both conserved end residues are part of each CDR3. Fields, in order: D gene, V gene, clone size, J gene, CDR3 DNA, CDR3 protein. A D gene is named only where the DNA matches it firmly. Clone sizes are given selectively: once, few, many, or a class where the clone is expanded.

>.|TRBV5-8|.|TRBJ1-5
TGTGCCAGCACCCTAGGGGACAACTGGCAGCCCCAGCATTTT
CASTLGDNWQPQHF
>.|TRBV7-2|.|TRBJ1-6
TGTGCCAGCAGCTTAAGCGCCGGGTCACCCCTCCACTTT
CASSLSAGSPLHF
>.|TRBV5-1|.|TRBJ2-2
TGCGCCAGCAGCTTGTATGGGGCGCAGTCCGGGGAGCTGTTTTTT
CASSLYGAQSGELFF
>TRBD2|TRBV6-1|.|TRBJ2-7
TGTGCCAGCAGTGAAGGAATCATGACTAGCATCCTCGAGCAGTACTTC
CASSEGIMTSILEQYF
>TRBD1|TRBV5-5|.|TRBJ2-7
TGTGCCAGCAGCCGGGACAGGAACTACGAGCAGTACTTC
CASSRDRNYEQYF
>TRBD1|TRBV11-2|.|TRBJ1-1
TGTGCCAGCAAACAGGGGCTGAACACTGAAGCTTTCTTT
CASKQGLNTEAFF
>.|TRBV10-3|.|TRBJ1-3
TGTGCCATCAGGGGGACTAACAGGGCCAGAGAATCTGGAAACACCATATATTTT
CAIRGTNRARESGNTIYF
>.|TRBV27|once|TRBJ2-1
TGTGCCAGCACTGGAGGGAGCAATGAGCAGTTCTTC
CASTGGSNEQFF
>TRBD2|TRBV29-1|once|TRBJ2-2
TGCAGCGTTGTTAATAGCGGGGTAGCCGGGGAGCTGTTTTTT
CSVVNSGVAGELFF
>TRBD1|TRBV7-3|.|TRBJ1-1
TGTGCCAGCAGTTTTCGGGACAGAACTGAAGCTTTCTTT
CASSFRDRTEAFF
>TRBD2|TRBV4-1|.|TRBJ2-2
TGCGCCAGCAGCTTTCGACTAGCGGGGCGATCCGGGGAGCTGTTTTTT
CASSFRLAGRSGELFF
>.|TRBV19|.|TRBJ2-7
TGTGCCAGTAAACCCACGGGTCCTCCTTACGAGCAGTACTTC
CASKPTGPPYEQYF
>TRBD2|TRBV6-2/TRBV6-3|.|TRBJ2-5
TGTGCCAGCAGTTACTCGATCTCAGCGGGGGTCGAAGAGACCCAGTACTTC
CASSYSISAGVEETQYF
>.|TRBV5-6|.|TRBJ1-1
TGTGCCAGCAGCTCACCACGGAGGGGTGACACTGAAGCTTTCTTT
CASSSPRRGDTEAFF
>TRBD1|TRBV4-2|few|TRBJ2-7
TGTGCCAGCAGCCAAGCGGCAGGGGGCCTAAATTCCTACGAGCAGTACTTC
CASSQAAGGLNSYEQYF
>.|TRBV6-1|.|TRBJ1-2
TGTGCCAGCAGTGAAGGTGGGCAGGCTTATGGCTACACCTTC
CASSEGGQAYGYTF
>TRBD1|TRBV6-5|.|TRBJ1-6
TGTGCCAGCAGTTACCTTGGGACAGGGTTGGATTCACCCCTCCACTTT
CASSYLGTGLDSPLHF
>.|TRBV29-1|once|TRBJ2-1
TGCAGCCTTAGGGACTCCGCCAAGGAGCAGTTCTTC
CSLRDSAKEQFF
>.|TRBV3-1/TRBV3-2|.|TRBJ1-1
TGTGCCAGCAGCCAAGATCACGCGTCTAGTGAAGCTTTCTTT
CASSQDHASSEAFF
>TRBD2|TRBV6-7|.|TRBJ2-5
TGTGCCAACAGGACTAGCGGTGAGACCCAGTACTTC
CANRTSGETQYF
>.|TRBV24-1|.|TRBJ1-2
TGTGCCACCAGTGATCAGGGGAACTATGGCTACACCTTC
CATSDQGNYGYTF
>TRBD1|TRBV5-1|.|TRBJ1-2
TGCGCCAGCAGCTTGGGGACAGGGGTTCCTAACTATGGCTACACCTTC
CASSLGTGVPNYGYTF
>TRBD2|TRBV20-1|.|TRBJ2-5
TGCAGTGCTAGTATAGCGGGGGGGCGGGAGACCCAGTACTTC
CSASIAGGRETQYF
>TRBD1|TRBV7-2|once|TRBJ1-2
TGTGCCAGCAGAACCGGGACAGGGGGCGGGGGCTACACCTTC
CASRTGTGGGGYTF
>.|TRBV3-1/TRBV3-2|.|TRBJ2-7
TGTGCCAGCCGCAAAAGCCCATTTTCCTACGAGCAGTACTTC
CASRKSPFSYEQYF
>.|TRBV19|.|TRBJ1-1
TGTGCCAGTAGTAGAAGGGGCCGAACTGAAGCTTTCTTT
CASSRRGRTEAFF
>.|TRBV6-5|once|TRBJ2-5
TGTGCCAGCAGTTACGCCCTAGTCGGAGAGACCCAGTACTTC
CASSYALVGETQYF
>TRBD1|TRBV6-6|.|TRBJ1-2
TGTGCCAGCAGCCGCGATATCCGGGACAGGGTTGGCTACACCTTC
CASSRDIRDRVGYTF
>TRBD1|TRBV18|.|TRBJ1-6
TGTGCCAGCTCAAGCAGGGGGCCAGGGGGCTCCTATAATTCACCCCTCCACTTT
CASSSRGPGGSYNSPLHF
>.|TRBV10-2|.|TRBJ1-1
TGCGCCAGCAAACCCGGCGGAGGGACTGAAGCTTTCTTT
CASKPGGGTEAFF
>.|TRBV5-4|few|TRBJ1-2
TGTGCCAGCAGCCTCGACAGCACTAACTATGGCTACACCTTC
CASSLDSTNYGYTF
>TRBD1|TRBV3-1/TRBV3-2|.|TRBJ2-7
TGTGCCAGCACCCGGACAGGGACCTACGAGCAGTACTTC
CASTRTGTYEQYF
>.|TRBV12-3/TRBV12-4|once|TRBJ2-7
TGTGCCAGCAGCTACGGGGAGGTGAGGTACTTC
CASSYGEVRYF
>TRBD1|TRBV5-1|.|TRBJ2-2
TGCGCCAGCAGCACCGACAGGGGGAACACCGGGGAGCTGTTTTTT
CASSTDRGNTGELFF
>TRBD1|TRBV6-2/TRBV6-3|.|TRBJ2-7
TGTGCCAGCAGTCAAAACGGACAGGGGGTTTACAACGAGCAGTACTTC
CASSQNGQGVYNEQYF
>TRBD1|TRBV7-9|.|TRBJ2-5
TGTGCCAGCAGCGAAACGGGGACAGCACACTTC
CASSETGTAHF
>TRBD1|TRBV18|.|TRBJ1-1
TGTGCCAGCTCATCGACAGGGGCCGGCACTGAAGCTTTCTTT
CASSSTGAGTEAFF
>.|TRBV18|.|TRBJ2-5
TGTGCCAGCTCACGAGGCAGCCAAGAGACCCAGTACTTC
CASSRGSQETQYF
>.|TRBV12-3/TRBV12-4|.|TRBJ1-1
TGTGCCAGCAGCCTATCTTACACTGAAGCTTTCTTT
CASSLSYTEAFF
>TRBD1|TRBV6-5|.|TRBJ1-2
TGTGCCAGCAAGGGACAGACCCGCTACGGTGGCTACACCTTC
CASKGQTRYGGYTF
>.|TRBV29-1|.|TRBJ2-4
TGCAGCGTTGCGGCGCAGGGGGGACGAAACATTCAGTACTTC
CSVAAQGGRNIQYF
>TRBD1|TRBV6-5|once|TRBJ1-2
TGTGCCATCCGGACAGGGTATGTCTCTCTCTATGGCTACACCTTC
CAIRTGYVSLYGYTF
>.|TRBV21-1|.|TRBJ2-7
TGTGCCAGCAGCAGTCGATGCGCGTACGAGCAGTACTTC
CASSSRCAYEQYF
>.|TRBV14|.|TRBJ1-2
TGTGCCAGCAGCCAGCAGTCTAACTATGGCTACACCTTC
CASSQQSNYGYTF
>.|TRBV6-6|.|TRBJ2-5
TGTGCCAGCAGTTACGCCCCCGCAGGAAACCAAGAGACCCAGTACTTC
CASSYAPAGNQETQYF
>TRBD1|TRBV7-8|.|TRBJ1-2
TGTGCCAGCAGCCCCCGGGACAGCACTAACTATGGCTACACCTTC
CASSPRDSTNYGYTF
>TRBD1|TRBV7-9|.|TRBJ1-1
TGTGCCAGCAGCTCTCTCTCCCACAGGGGCAGTGAAGCTTTCTTT
CASSSLSHRGSEAFF